These T cell receptor beta chains were read from a single sample in a study of cytomegalovirus exposure and HLA in healthy donors. Only in-frame clones appear in the TCRdb table, and some are missing; sequencing was by immunoSEQ multiplex PCR. The profile shows more than 90,000 clones, roughly 79% of them singletons. The material sequenced was PBMCs. These receptors were collected from a man aged 40-55 years in good health and CMV-seronegative. Each CDR3 is given with its conserved first and last residue. The D gene is left open where the match is weak. Clone sizes are given selectively: once, few, many, or a class where the clone is expanded.

abundance,j_gene,d_gene,v_gene,CDR3aa,CDR3nt
-,TRBJ1-6,TRBD1,TRBV28,CATPGTGGNSPLHF,TGTGCCACCCCCGGAACAGGGGGAAATTCACCCCTCCACTTT
-,TRBJ1-2,-,TRBV4-2,CASSLRGRGEVDYGYTF,TGTGCCAGCAGCCTCCGCGGCCGGGGTGAGGTTGATTATGGCTACACCTTC
-,TRBJ1-2,-,TRBV11-2,CASSPRLEFNYGYTF,TGTGCCAGCAGCCCCCGTTTAGAGTTTAACTATGGCTACACCTTC
-,TRBJ2-5,TRBD1,TRBV7-9,CSSSEGGTGVETQYF,TGTTCCAGCAGCGAGGGAGGGACAGGGGTGGAGACCCAGTACTTC
-,TRBJ2-2,-,TRBV4-1,CASSPTGTGELFF,TGCGCCAGCAGCCCAACAGGTACCGGGGAGCTGTTTTTT
-,TRBJ2-5,-,TRBV5-4,CASSLLSQETQYF,TGTGCCAGCAGTCTTCTGAGCCAAGAGACCCAGTACTTC
-,TRBJ1-3,TRBD1,TRBV6-5,CASSYITGGTGNTIYF,TGTGCCAGCAGTTACATAACAGGGGGCACTGGAAACACCATATATTTT
-,TRBJ1-2,-,TRBV12-5,CASGTEGGRGYGYTF,TGTGCTAGTGGGACCGAGGGTGGCAGGGGCTATGGCTACACCTTC
-,TRBJ1-1,-,TRBV5-1,CASSLDEYTEAFF,TGCGCCAGCAGCTTGGATGAGTACACTGAAGCTTTCTTT
once,TRBJ1-1,-,TRBV7-2,CASSKTPDRWNTEAFF,TGTGCCAGCAGCAAGACTCCGGACAGATGGAACACTGAAGCTTTCTTT
-,TRBJ1-2,-,TRBV7-2,CASSLREQNLYGYTF,TGTGCCAGCAGCTTACGAGAACAGAACCTCTATGGCTACACCTTC
-,TRBJ2-1,TRBD2,TRBV27,CAIRTSGGDNEQFF,TGTGCCATCCGGACTAGCGGGGGGGACAATGAGCAGTTCTTC
-,TRBJ1-5,-,TRBV7-8,CASSLATVQQPQHF,TGTGCCAGCAGCTTAGCGACAGTTCAGCAGCCCCAGCATTTT
-,TRBJ1-6,TRBD1,TRBV27,CASSLSYRQGYNSPLHF,TGTGCCAGCAGTTTATCTTATAGACAGGGCTATAATTCACCCCTCCACTTT
few,TRBJ1-2,TRBD1,TRBV28,CASSFFLPPKGKARDSTNYGYTF,TGTGCCAGCAGTTTCTTTCTCCCCCCAAAGGGGAAGGCCCGGGACAGCACTAACTATGGCTACACCTTC
once,TRBJ2-3,-,TRBV27,CASSLNFFSDTQYF,TGTGCCAGCAGTTTAAATTTCTTCTCAGATACGCAGTATTTT
-,TRBJ1-2,TRBD1,TRBV30,CAYPGQGSPNYGYTF,TGTGCCTATCCGGGACAGGGATCGCCTAACTATGGCTACACCTTC
-,TRBJ2-3,-,TRBV6-1,CASSVRQRDTQYF,TGTGCCAGCAGTGTCCGACAGAGAGATACGCAGTATTTT
-,TRBJ2-1,-,TRBV7-9,CASSLRVLSGTYNEQFF,TGTGCCAGCAGCTTAAGAGTGTTGAGCGGGACATACAATGAGCAGTTCTTC
-,TRBJ2-7,TRBD1,TRBV7-6,CASSLAGQGAYEQYF,TGTGCCAGCAGCTTAGCGGGACAGGGGGCTTACGAGCAGTACTTC
once,TRBJ2-2,TRBD1,TRBV9,CASQGAANTGELFF,TGTGCCAGCCAGGGGGCTGCGAACACCGGGGAGCTGTTTTTT
-,TRBJ1-3,-,TRBV7-3,CASSHETGNTIYF,TGTGCCAGCAGCCATGAGACTGGAAACACCATATATTTT
-,TRBJ1-2,-,TRBV5-1,CASSQGQTGYTF,TGCGCCAGCAGCCAAGGACAGACTGGCTACACCTTC
-,TRBJ2-3,-,TRBV27,CASRQLLTGGVSTQYF,TGTGCCAGCAGACAACTCCTTACCGGGGGAGTCAGTACGCAGTATTTT
-,TRBJ2-3,TRBD2,TRBV9,CASSPSLSGGGSTDTQYF,TGTGCCAGCAGCCCTAGTCTTAGCGGGGGGGGGAGCACAGATACGCAGTATTTT
-,TRBJ1-2,-,TRBV5-1,CASSVAGLDGYTF,TGCGCCAGCAGCGTCGCAGGGTTGGATGGCTACACCTTC